Reported below is one T cell receptor beta chain. The data were taken from a study of blood T cell repertoires in COVID-19. In the study overall: In each case, the material was cDNA or gDNA derived from T cells, B-cell-depleted T cells, or PBMCs.

Only in-frame clones appear in the TCRdb table, and some are missing; sequencing was by immunoSEQ multiplex PCR. Among fewer than 500,000 clones listed, around 88% were seen once. CDR3 size: 14 residues. From germline, CDR1 is MNHEY and CDR2 SVGAGI. Trimming cost V 0 bases and J 5 bases, with 7 bases left between them. The chain couples TRBV6-5 to TRBJ1-4; D ambiguous. The sequence came from a woman aged 25 to 45 with acute or convalescent COVID-19. Specimen: peripheral blood. The CDR3 is CASSYSDGNEKLFF. The CDR3 DNA reads as TGTGCCAGCAGTTACTCCGACGGGAATGAAAAACTGTTTTTT.